The 31 T cell receptor beta chains in this list originate from one sample, sequenced in a study of T cell responses to AZD1222 COVID-19 vaccine. Generated by immunoSEQ multiplex PCR, the TCRdb table keeps only in-frame clones and is missing some. This sample carries approximately 70,000 clones, less than 85% of them seen once, and the ten largest clones take about 51%. Sequencing was performed on peripheral blood, taken 28 days after the second AZD1222 dose. The receptors originated from an adult who received the AZD1222 COVID-19 vaccine.

The chain has TRBV19 and TRBJ2-2, with D uncertain. Deletions cut 7 bases from V and 1 base from J, with 10 bases between. This CDR3 spans 14 amino acids. Per the germline V gene, CDR1 is LNHDA and CDR2 is SQIVND (reference sequence). CDR3 residues: CASKSPRNTGELFF. For the CDR3, the DNA is TGTGCCAGTAAAAGCCCGAGGAACACCGGGGAGCTGTTTTTT.

The V call is TRBV28, the J call TRBJ2-1, with D perhaps matching TRBD1 (5 bases). Trimming took 3 bases from V and 7 from J, leaving 16 bases between them. The CDR3 contains 15 residues. The V gene's germline CDR1 is MDHEN and CDR2 SYDVKM. The CDR3 bases are TGTGCCAGCAGTTTTGGGCAGGGCCTTCGGAATGAGCAGTTCTTC. Amino acids: CASSFGQGLRNEQFF.

This clone was detected only once. V gene TRBV11-2 combines with J gene TRBJ2-5; the D gene is possibly TRBD1 (5 bases). V was clipped by 5 bases and J by 5 bases, with 15 bases between them. This CDR3 has 14 amino acids. Germline CDR1 reads SGHAT; CDR2 reads FQNNGV. In DNA form, the CDR3 reads TGTGCCAGCAGCCCGTGGGTTGGGGCGGAGACCCAGTACTTC. This codes for CASSPWVGAETQYF. The whole variable domain, filled in from reference TRBV11-2 and TRBJ2-5, reads EAGVAQSPRYKIIEKRQSVAFWCNPISGHATLYWYQQILGQGPKLLIQFQNNGVVDDSQLPKDRFSAERLKGVDSTLKIQPAKLEDSAVYLCASSPWVGAETQYFGPGTRLLVL.

The genes are TRBV5-6 and TRBJ1-1, with 7 bases identical to TRBD1. Germline V gene sequence: CDR1 SGHDT, CDR2 YYEEEE. Unmatched junction bases numbered 2, after V lost 1 base and J lost 5 bases. The CDR3 is 13 amino acids. As DNA, the CDR3 is TGTGCCAGCAGCTTGAGGGGGCGTACTGAAGCTTTCTTT. Residues: CASSLRGRTEAFF.

Remarks on this clone: The conserved closing phenylalanine or tryptophan is absent in this CDR3, likely reflecting a read error. V is TRBV13 and J is TRBJ1-2; D might be TRBD1 (5 bases). V lost 8 bases to trimming and J lost 3 bases, with 13 bases between them. CDR3 length equals 13 residues. Germline CDR1 and CDR2: PRHDT and FYEKMQ (reference sequence). For the CDR3, the DNA is TGTGCCAGCGGTTCAGGGACGGACTATGGCTACACCCTC. Protein sequence: CASGSGTDYGYTL.

The J gene is TRBJ2-3, the V gene TRBV7-9; D unresolved. CDR1 is SEHNR, CDR2 FQNEAQ, per germline (reference sequence). V lost 5 bases and J lost 4, with 10 bases in between. CDR3 length: 13 amino acids. In DNA form, the CDR3 reads TGTGCCAGCAGCCCCAAAGGGCCAGATACGCAGTATTTT. Translating gives CASSPKGPDTQYF.

The chain links TRBV24-1 to TRBJ1-5; D call uncertain. The CDR3 runs to 13 residues. Trimming took 3 bases from V and 5 from J, leaving 7 bases between them. Germline values: CDR1 KGHDR, CDR2 SFDVKD. CDR3 sequence: CATSDEWDQPQHF. The DNA for the CDR3 is TGTGCCACCAGTGATGAATGGGATCAGCCCCAGCATTTT.

The rearrangement links TRBV7-8 to TRBJ2-7, with D uncertain. CDR1 SGHVS and CDR2 FQNEAQ come from the germline V gene. This CDR3 spans 13 amino acids. Trimming shortened V by 4 bases and J by 2 bases, and 9 bases separated the two germline ends. Here the CDR3 reads CASSSDGPYEQYF. CDR3 coding DNA: TGTGCCAGCAGCTCCGACGGTCCCTACGAGCAGTACTTC. Filled out from reference TRBV7-8 and TRBJ2-7, the complete variable domain reads GAGVSQSPRYKVAKRGQDVALRCDPISGHVSLFWYQQALGQGPEFLTYFQNEAQLDKSGLPSDRFFAERPEGSVSTLKIQRTQQEDSAVYLCASSSDGPYEQYFGPGTRLTVT.

The chain is built from TRBV5-4 and TRBJ1-1; 10 nucleotides match TRBD1. V shed 4 bases, J shed 4 bases, and the junction held 4 bases outside the gene matches. The CDR3 is 14 residues long. Per germline, CDR1 SGHNT and CDR2 YYREEE (reference sequence). The CDR3 reads CASSGRDRGTEAFF. The CDR3, as DNA: TGTGCCAGCAGCGGACGGGACAGGGGCACTGAAGCTTTCTTT.

In its sample, this clone was seen once. The chain carries TRBV4-2 and TRBJ1-1; maybe TRBD1 (5 bases). Trimming pared 0 bases from V and 5 bases from J, leaving 10 bases between. The CDR3 has 14 amino acids. Per the germline V gene, CDR1 is LGHNA and CDR2 is YNFKEQ. The CDR3 nucleotides read TGTGCCAGCAGCCAAGAGGGGGAGGGGACTGAAGCTTTCTTT. Translated: CASSQEGEGTEAFF.

V is TRBV5-5 and J is TRBJ2-2; weak D call: TRBD1 (6 bases). Germline assignment: CDR1 SGHKS and CDR2 YYEKEE (reference sequence). This CDR3 has 15 residues. The germline V and J ends were trimmed by 0 bases and 7 bases, with 13 bases remaining between them. CDR3 region: CASSLAQGQYGELFF. CDR3 DNA: TGTGCCAGCAGCTTGGCTCAGGGGCAGTACGGGGAGCTGTTTTTT.

Remarks on this clone: Other DNA sequences in this specimen translate into the identical CDR3. The genes are TRBV28 and TRBJ1-5; D is unresolved. Germline loops: CDR1 MDHEN, CDR2 SYDVKM. The CDR3 length is 14 residues. Trimming pared 6 bases from V and 2 bases from J, leaving 11 bases between. In DNA, the CDR3 is TGTGCCAGCAGCCCCCCAGGAGGCAATCAGCCCCAGCATTTT. This translates into CASSPPGGNQPQHF.

CDR3 in amino acids: CATSTTLGGYSYNEQFF. Written as DNA, the CDR3 is TGTGCCACCAGCACTACCCTGGGGGGTTACTCCTACAATGAGCAGTTCTTC. The chain joins TRBV15 to TRBJ2-1, with a possible D match to TRBD2 (6 bases). Germline V lookup: CDR1 LNHNV, CDR2 YYDKDF (reference sequence). The length of the CDR3 is 17 residues. The V and J ends lost 4 bases and 0 bases respectively, with 16 bases between them. The full variable domain, in which reference TRBV15 and TRBJ2-1 provide the parts outside the CDR3, is DAMVIQNPRYQVTQFGKPVTLSCSQTLNHNVMYWYQQKSSQAPKLLFHYYDKDFNNEADTPDNFQSRRPNTSFCFLDIRSPGLGDTAMYLCATSTTLGGYSYNEQFFGPGTRLTVL.

This rearrangement joins TRBV19 to TRBJ1-1; D is undetermined. Germline CDR1 is LNHDA and CDR2 is SQIVND (reference sequence). The CDR3 runs to 15 residues. The V and J ends lost 3 bases and 2 bases respectively, with 13 bases between them. In DNA form, the CDR3 reads TGTGCCAGTAGTATCGCGGGAGCCTTAAACACTGAAGCTTTCTTT. The encoded protein is CASSIAGALNTEAFF.

CDR3 sequence: CASSPRTDLNTEAFF. DNA for the CDR3: TGTGCCAGCTCACCCCGGACGGATCTGAACACTGAAGCTTTCTTT. The chain joins TRBV18 to TRBJ1-1; D unclear. Germline V gene data show CDR1 as KGHSH and CDR2 as LQKENI. V was shortened by 3 bases and J by 0 bases, with 11 bases between the two germline ends. The CDR3 runs 15 residues.

J is TRBJ2-5 and V is TRBV7-8, with TRBD2 matching over 9 bases. The germline CDR1 and CDR2 sequences are SGHVS and FQNEAQ. V dropped 6 bases and J dropped 5; count of bases not matched to a gene: 7. The CDR3 length is 14 residues. CDR3 in amino acids: CASRPGLARETQYF. The CDR3 DNA follows: TGTGCCAGCAGACCGGGACTAGCCCGGGAGACCCAGTACTTC. Full variable domain (outside the CDR3, taken from reference TRBV7-8 and TRBJ2-5): GAGVSQSPRYKVAKRGQDVALRCDPISGHVSLFWYQQALGQGPEFLTYFQNEAQLDKSGLPSDRFFAERPEGSVSTLKIQRTQQEDSAVYLCASRPGLARETQYFGPGTRLLVL.

The chain links TRBV27 to TRBJ1-2; 7 bases align to TRBD1. This CDR3 spans 16 amino acids. Per the germline V gene, CDR1 is MNHEY and CDR2 is SMNVEV (reference sequence). J lost 2 bases, V lost 6 bases, and 12 bases had no gene match. The CDR3 region is CASRPGQTAWNYGYTF. The CDR3 DNA sequence: TGTGCCAGCAGGCCGGGACAGACCGCATGGAACTATGGCTACACCTTC.

This clone appeared a single time. This rearrangement joins TRBV5-1 to TRBJ1-1, with a possible D match to TRBD1 (6 bases). Per the germline V gene, CDR1 is SGHRS and CDR2 is YFSETQ. Trimming shortened V by 3 bases and J by 1 base, and 10 bases separated the two germline ends. The CDR3 has 14 residues. In DNA form, the CDR3 reads TGCGCCAGCAGCTGGACGACAGGGAACACTGAAGCTTTCTTT. Protein sequence: CASSWTTGNTEAFF.

The rearrangement uses TRBV7-3 and TRBJ2-3; no firm D call. This CDR3 spans 16 amino acids. The germline gives CDR1 SGHTA, CDR2 FQGTGA. Trimming took off 2 bases at V and 0 bases at J, with 12 bases between the two ends. This CDR3 is CASSLGAAESTDTQYF. In nucleotides, the CDR3 is TGTGCCAGCAGCTTAGGTGCGGCGGAGAGCACAGATACGCAGTATTTT.

The V and J genes are TRBV6-2 or TRBV6-3 and TRBJ2-7; perhaps D is TRBD1 or TRBD2 (5 bases each). This CDR3 region has 17 residues. The germline V gene has CDR1 MNHEY and CDR2 SVGEGT. V dropped 6 bases and J dropped 2 bases, with 23 bases sitting between them. The CDR3 DNA sequence: TGTGCCAGCAGCCCACTCCCCGGCCCGGGACGGACCTACGAGCAGTACTTC. This translates into CASSPLPGPGRTYEQYF.

The chain links TRBV6-2 or TRBV6-3 to TRBJ2-1; the match to TRBD1 covers 7 bases. Germline CDR1 reads MNHEY; CDR2 reads SVGEGT. The CDR3 sequence is 15 residues long. The J segment lost 10 bases and the V segment lost 5 bases, leaving 14 bases of the junction unmatched. CDR3 in amino acids: CASSTRDSPSREQFF. CDR3 bases: TGTGCCAGCAGTACCCGGGACAGTCCGTCCAGAGAGCAGTTCTTC.

There are a few counts of this clone. This chain links TRBV11-2 with TRBJ1-6; 12 bases line up with TRBD1. Germline CDR1 is SGHAT and CDR2 is FQNNGV. The CDR3 has 13 amino acids. Losses at the gene ends were 5 bases for V and 13 bases for J; bases not matched to a gene: 3. The CDR3 region is CASSRDRGHPLHF. The CDR3 region has the DNA TGTGCCAGCAGCCGGGACAGGGGGCACCCCCTCCACTTT.

The V call is TRBV6-1, the J call TRBJ2-7; D uncertain. CDR1 and CDR2 (germline): MNHNS, SASEGT. The CDR3 totals 16 residues. V lost 2 bases and J lost 0, with 14 bases in between. The CDR3 here is CASSEPQLAYSYEQYF. CDR3 bases: TGTGCCAGCAGTGAACCTCAATTGGCCTACTCCTACGAGCAGTACTTC.

The rearrangement joins TRBV4-2 to TRBJ2-7; 10 nucleotides match TRBD2. The CDR3 loop spans 15 amino acids. The V gene end was trimmed by 4 bases and the J gene end by 1 base; junction bases not matched to a gene: 4. Per the germline V gene, CDR1 is LGHNA and CDR2 is YNFKEQ. CDR3 sequence: CASSRTSGNSYEQYF. For the CDR3, the DNA is TGTGCCAGCAGCCGAACTAGCGGGAATTCCTACGAGCAGTACTTC.

In nucleotides, the CDR3 is TGTGCCAGCCCCCCGTCAGGGGGTGGCAATCAGCCCCAGCATTTT. The encoded protein is CASPPSGGGNQPQHF. The chain couples TRBV28 to TRBJ1-5, with 7 bases matching TRBD1. There are 15 residues in the CDR3. With V trimmed by 8 bases and J by 2 bases, 9 bases remained unmatched. The germline gives CDR1 MDHEN, CDR2 SYDVKM.

The rearrangement joins TRBV2 to TRBJ1-2, with 8 bases fitting TRBD1. The CDR3 extends over 13 amino acids. Trimming at V came to 7 bases and at J to 2 bases, leaving 3 bases not matched to a gene. The germline V gene encodes CDR1 SNHLY and CDR2 FYNNEI. CDR3 region: CASITGGNYGYTF. In DNA, the CDR3 is TGTGCCAGCATTACAGGGGGAAACTATGGCTACACCTTC.

The genes are TRBV7-9 and TRBJ2-3; D is unclear. This CDR3 comprises 14 residues. Per the germline V gene, CDR1 is SEHNR and CDR2 is FQNEAQ (reference sequence). V lost 1 base, J lost 0 bases, and 5 bases lay in between. CDR3 DNA sequence: TGTGCCAGCAGCTTAGATTTGAGCACAGATACGCAGTATTTT. It codes for CASSLDLSTDTQYF.

The table lists this clone with a few counts. The rearrangement links TRBV7-7 to TRBJ1-6, with 7 bases identical to TRBD1. J lost 7 bases, V lost 1 base, and 10 bases had no gene match. The CDR3 totals 17 residues. Germline CDR1 SSHAT, CDR2 FNYEAQ (reference sequence). CDR3 residues: CASSLGGGQTQNSPLHF. CDR3 coding DNA: TGTGCCAGCAGCTTAGGCGGGGGACAGACACAAAATTCACCCCTCCACTTT.

The V gene is TRBV14, the J gene TRBJ1-3, with D maybe TRBD1 (5 bases). Deletions cut 3 bases from V and 0 bases from J, with 12 bases between. CDR3 size: 16 residues. CDR1 SGHDN and CDR2 FVKESK come from the germline V gene. The CDR3 spells CASSQRPGLSGNTIYF. The DNA of the CDR3 is TGTGCCAGCAGCCAGAGACCAGGGCTCTCTGGAAACACCATATATTTT.

The V call is TRBV28, the J call TRBJ2-3, with 14 bases lining up with TRBD2. J lost 3 bases, V lost 6 bases, and 5 bases had no gene match. The CDR3 runs to 16 residues. CDR1 is MDHEN and CDR2 is SYDVKM in the germline V gene. CDR3 sequence: CASRGTSGGGTDTQYF. CDR3 DNA: TGTGCCAGCAGGGGGACTAGCGGGGGTGGAACAGATACGCAGTATTTT.

This clone was observed once. The gene calls are TRBV9 and TRBJ2-1; the D is unclear. The germline V gene has CDR1 SGDLS and CDR2 YYNGEE. The CDR3 length is 13 residues. V was trimmed by 4 bases and J by 2 bases, leaving 7 bases between them. The DNA of the CDR3 is TGTGCCAGCAGCCCTGAGCCCTACAATGAGCAGTTCTTC. Its translation: CASSPEPYNEQFF.